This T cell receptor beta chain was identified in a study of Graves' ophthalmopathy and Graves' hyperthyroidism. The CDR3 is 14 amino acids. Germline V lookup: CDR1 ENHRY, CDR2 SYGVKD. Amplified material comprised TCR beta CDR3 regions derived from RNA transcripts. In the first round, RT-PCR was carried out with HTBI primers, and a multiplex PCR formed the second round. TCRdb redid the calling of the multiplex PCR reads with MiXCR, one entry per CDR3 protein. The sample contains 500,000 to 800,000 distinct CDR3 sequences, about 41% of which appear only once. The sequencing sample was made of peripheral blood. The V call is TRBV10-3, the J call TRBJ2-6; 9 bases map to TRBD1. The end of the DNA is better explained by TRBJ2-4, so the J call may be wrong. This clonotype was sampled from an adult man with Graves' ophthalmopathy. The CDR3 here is CAISEGQGENIQYF. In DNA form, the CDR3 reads TGTGCCATCAGCGAGGGACAGGGAGAAAACATTCAGTACTTC.